The present T cell receptor (beta chain) was sequenced within a study of T-cell reconstitution after alpha-beta-depleted transplantation in children. Study-wide results and limits: The authors attributed T-cell counts and diversity one year after transplant mostly to newly produced T cells. Surviving recipient T cells and intrathymic progenitors accounted for some patients' high TCRbeta diversity at day 60. Several hundred graft clones that had expanded were reportedly the source of alpha-beta T cells about two months after transplant.

This CDR3 comprises 15 residues. With V trimmed by 3 bases and J by 6 bases, 7 bases remained unmatched. This clonotype appeared a few times. The antigen is not known. Preparing the TCRbeta library involved the use of unique molecular identifiers. TCRdb re-called the PCR reads with MiXCR, one entry per CDR3 protein. There are 500,000 to 650,000 distinct CDR3 sequences in the sample; 10% to 15% occur only once, and about 2.2% lies in the top ten. The sequences come from PBMCs, mostly from graft donor cells, collected 360 days after TCRalphabeta/CD19-depleted stem cell transplant. The TCR originated in a male patient younger than 18 who had a stem cell transplant for acute myeloid leukemia, so the T cells may come from the graft donor. The chain uses TRBV12-3 or TRBV12-4 and TRBJ2-5; 10 bases are shared with TRBD2. The CDR3 reads CASSFPSGSMKTQYF. CDR3 in DNA: TGTGCCAGCAGTTTTCCTAGCGGGAGTATGAAGACCCAGTACTTC.